What follows are 4 T cell receptor beta chains derived from one specimen sequenced in a study of blood T cell repertoires in COVID-19. The method was immunoSEQ multiplex PCR; TCRdb's version includes in-frame clones alone and lacks a portion of them. The sample lists about 400,000 clones; 86% were seen once. The sample comprised peripheral blood. The receptors were gathered from a woman aged 60-70 years with COVID-19, enrolled during active disease.

V and J are TRBV2 and TRBJ1-6; tentative D call: TRBD1 (6 bases). The CDR3 covers 13 residues. Germline V gene sequence: CDR1 SNHLY, CDR2 FYNNEI. V lost 9 bases and J 5 bases, leaving 11 bases between the germline ends. The CDR3 protein is CASGGHDNSPLHF. The CDR3, as DNA: TGTGCCAGTGGGGGACATGATAATTCACCCCTCCACTTT.

This clone was counted a single time. This chain links TRBV9 with TRBJ2-3; perhaps TRBD2 as D (5 bases). CDR3 length equals 14 residues. Trimming took off 4 bases at V and 2 bases at J, with 11 bases between the two ends. Germline CDR1 and CDR2: SGDLS and YYNGEE. CDR3 bases: TGTGCCAGCAGCTCGGACTTATTCACAGATACGCAGTATTTT. Residues: CASSSDLFTDTQYF.

The rearrangement links TRBV6-5 to TRBJ1-5; D gene unclear. V lost 8 bases, J lost 3 bases, and 11 bases lay in between. The germline V gene encodes CDR1 MNHEY and CDR2 SVGAGI. The CDR3 totals 13 residues. CDR3 region: CASGGQNNQPQHF. CDR3 in DNA: TGTGCCAGCGGAGGTCAGAACAATCAGCCCCAGCATTTT.

The rearrangement joins TRBV30 to TRBJ2-7, with 12 bases that match TRBD2. V shed 3 bases, J shed 6 bases, and the junction held 3 bases outside the gene matches. This CDR3 has 13 residues. CDR1 and CDR2 from the germline V gene are GTSNPN and SVGIG (reference sequence). This CDR3 reads CAWSRTSGTEQYF. The CDR3 DNA follows: TGTGCCTGGAGCCGGACTAGCGGGACCGAGCAGTACTTC.